Below are 21 T cell receptor beta chains sequenced from a single sample in a study of blood T cell repertoires in COVID-19. Clones were read by immunoSEQ multiplex PCR, and TCRdb kept only the in-frame ones, dropping some. The sample includes some 90,000 clones, roughly 72% seen only once; the top ten take around 23%. Sequencing was carried out using peripheral blood. The receptors derive from a woman aged 60-75 years in a cohort sampled during active or convalescent COVID-19.

This rearrangement joins TRBV19 to TRBJ2-1, with a weak D call TRBD1 (7 bases). This CDR3 comprises 14 residues. Germline CDR1 LNHDA, CDR2 SQIVND (reference sequence). V shed 3 bases and J shed 8 bases, with 14 bases lying between them. The CDR3 loop reads CASSITGERDEQFF. Written as DNA, the CDR3 is TGTGCCAGTAGTATTACAGGGGAGCGGGATGAGCAGTTCTTC.

The V and J genes are TRBV5-4 and TRBJ2-1; D unclear. Trimming cost V 2 bases and J 7 bases, with 4 bases left between them. This CDR3 is 11 amino acids long. Germline values: CDR1 SGHNT, CDR2 YYREEE (reference sequence). CDR3 nucleotides: TGTGCCAGCAGCTTTGAGAATGAGCAGTTCTTC. Translated, it gives CASSFENEQFF.

This chain joins TRBV7-2 and TRBJ1-5; 7 nucleotides agree with TRBD1. The length of the CDR3 is 15 residues. J was trimmed by 3 bases and V by 1 base; bases with no gene match: 3. Germline values: CDR1 SGHTA, CDR2 FQGNSA. CDR3 sequence (DNA): TGTGCCAGCAGCTTAGAACAGGGGCCCAATCAGCCCCAGCATTTT. The encoded protein is CASSLEQGPNQPQHF.

In its sample, this clone was seen many times. The genes are TRBV11-2 and TRBJ1-1, with D unresolved. The CDR3 length is 15 residues. The germline gives CDR1 SGHAT, CDR2 FQNNGV. Trimming pared 1 base from V and 4 bases from J, leaving 13 bases between. The CDR3 is CASSLGRSFGTEAFF. In DNA, the CDR3 is TGTGCCAGCAGCTTAGGCCGGAGTTTCGGCACTGAAGCTTTCTTT.

The rearrangement joins TRBV30 to TRBJ1-1; no clear D. V lost 2 bases to trimming and J lost 4 bases, with 11 bases between them. The CDR3 extends over 13 amino acids. From germline, CDR1 is GTSNPN and CDR2 SVGIG (reference sequence). CDR3 coding DNA: TGTGCCTGGAGTCGGGGTCCCGGCACTGAAGCTTTCTTT. Its protein product is CAWSRGPGTEAFF.

This clone was seen more than once but under ten times. Distinct nucleotide sequences in the sample also encode this CDR3. J is TRBJ1-4 and V is TRBV13, with D maybe TRBD1 (5 bases). The germline V gene has CDR1 PRHDT and CDR2 FYEKMQ (reference sequence). The V gene lost 7 bases and the J gene lost 6 bases, with 27 bases spanning the gap. This CDR3 has 18 amino acids. Written as DNA, the CDR3 is TGTGCCAGCACCACCAACGGGACTGGGCACGACCGGGATGAAAAACTGTTTTTT. Translating it yields CASTTNGTGHDRDEKLFF.

This chain joins TRBV7-2 and TRBJ2-1; TRBD1 is a possible D gene (5 bases). Trimming removed 2 bases from V and 6 bases from J, with 14 bases in between. Germline V lookup: CDR1 SGHTA, CDR2 FQGNSA. This CDR3 contains 15 residues. CDR3 sequence: CASSLTGSPSNEQFF. The CDR3 DNA is TGTGCCAGCAGCTTAACAGGCAGCCCCTCCAATGAGCAGTTCTTC.

The gene calls are TRBV24-1 and TRBJ2-3; 12 bases match TRBD2. From germline, CDR1 is KGHDR and CDR2 SFDVKD. V shed 0 bases and J 5 bases; nucleotides not matched to a gene: 8. This CDR3 spans 18 amino acids. The CDR3 spells CATSDLSSGGAWGDTQYF. CDR3 DNA sequence: TGTGCCACCAGTGATTTGTCTAGCGGGGGGGCCTGGGGAGATACGCAGTATTTT.

This chain links TRBV5-1 with TRBJ1-2, with D maybe TRBD1 (6 bases). With 7 bases removed from V and 2 bases from J, the gap between germline ends came to 15 bases. CDR3 size: 14 residues. Germline V CDR1 and CDR2: SGHRS, YFSETQ. The chain's CDR3 is CASSEGGPNYGYTF. The CDR3, as DNA: TGCGCCAGCTCCGAAGGGGGACCCAACTATGGCTACACCTTC. The full variable domain, completed using reference TRBV5-1 and TRBJ1-2, is KAGVTQTPRYLIKTRGQQVTLSCSPISGHRSVSWYQQTPGQGLQFLFEYFSETQRNKGNFPGRFSGRQFSNSRSEMNVSTLELGDSALYLCASSEGGPNYGYTFGSGTRLTVV.

In regard to this clone: The sample holds other DNA sequences that translate to the same CDR3. The CDR3 is CASSSTDYEQYF. CDR3 sequence (DNA): TGCGCCAGCAGCTCTACAGACTACGAGCAGTACTTC. The chain has TRBV5-1 and TRBJ2-7; D uncertain. The germline V and J ends were trimmed by 3 bases and 3 bases, with 7 bases remaining between them. The CDR3 has 12 residues. The germline CDR1 and CDR2 sequences are SGHRS and YFSETQ.

J is TRBJ2-3 and V is TRBV5-6, with D possibly matching TRBD1 (6 bases). CDR3 length: 14 amino acids. Germline lookup yields CDR1 SGHDT and CDR2 YYEEEE. V was pared by 2 bases and J by 7 bases, with 14 bases between. CDR3 amino acids: CASSFGTNQYTQYF. In DNA, the CDR3 is TGTGCCAGCAGCTTTGGGACAAACCAATATACGCAGTATTTT. The whole variable domain, remainder taken from reference TRBV5-6 and TRBJ2-3, is DAGVTQSPTHLIKTRGQQVTLRCSPKSGHDTVSWYQQALGQGPQFIFQYYEEEERQRGNFPDRFSGHQFPNYSSELNVNALLLGDSALYLCASSFGTNQYTQYFGPGTRLTVL.

The chain carries TRBV29-1 and TRBJ1-4; D is possibly TRBD1 (5 bases). Trimming left V 2 bases short and J 2 bases short, with 9 bases between. This CDR3 comprises 14 residues. Looked up from germline, CDR1 is SQVTM and CDR2 is ANQGSEA. CDR3 in amino acids: CSVESRATNEKLFF. The CDR3 DNA reads TGCAGCGTTGAAAGCAGGGCCACTAATGAAAAACTGTTTTTT. Supplemented by reference TRBV29-1 and TRBJ1-4, the full variable domain reads SAVISQKPSRDICQRGTSLTIQCQVDSQVTMMFWYRQQPGQSLTLIATANQGSEATYESGFVIDKFPISRPNLTFSTLTVSNMSPEDSSIYLCSVESRATNEKLFFGSGTQLSVL.

CDR3 amino acids: CASSQWGDYGYTF. The CDR3 nucleotides are TGTGCCAGCAGCCAGTGGGGGGACTATGGCTACACCTTC. This chain uses TRBV3-1 (or the pseudogene TRBV3-2) with TRBJ1-2; D may be TRBD1 (5 bases). CDR3 length: 13 amino acids. From germline, CDR1 is LGHDT and CDR2 YNNKEL (reference sequence). V was trimmed by 3 bases and J by 3 bases, leaving 8 bases between them.

The chain recombines TRBV5-1 with TRBJ2-1; D is uncertain. CDR1 is SGHRS and CDR2 is YFSETQ in the germline V gene. Trimming stripped 0 bases from V and 6 bases from J, with 13 bases between. This CDR3 comprises 15 residues. In DNA, the CDR3 is TGCGCCAGCAGCTTGGCGTCAGGTAAAACCAATGAGCAGTTCTTC. It is translated as CASSLASGKTNEQFF. Full variable domain (outside the CDR3, taken from reference TRBV5-1 and TRBJ2-1): KAGVTQTPRYLIKTRGQQVTLSCSPISGHRSVSWYQQTPGQGLQFLFEYFSETQRNKGNFPGRFSGRQFSNSRSEMNVSTLELGDSALYLCASSLASGKTNEQFFGPGTRLTVL.

This clone was picked up a small number of times. V gene TRBV7-3 combines with J gene TRBJ1-2, with 10 bases fitting TRBD1. CDR3 size: 13 residues. Trimming cost V 3 bases and J 7 bases; bases outside gene matches: 2. In germline, CDR1 is SGHTA, CDR2 FQGTGA. The DNA for the CDR3 is TGTGCCAGCAGCTTGACAGGGGGCCGTGGCTACACCTTC. This translates into CASSLTGGRGYTF.

This rearrangement joins TRBV5-1 to TRBJ2-2, with D possibly TRBD1 on 7 matching bases. The CDR3 is 17 residues long. V lost 3 bases and J lost 4, with 19 bases in between. Germline CDR1 reads SGHRS; CDR2 reads YFSETQ. CDR3 in amino acids: CASSWRTGGVLTGELFF. Here the CDR3 DNA reads TGCGCCAGCAGCTGGCGGACAGGAGGGGTTCTCACCGGGGAGCTGTTTTTT.

This chain connects TRBV6-5 to TRBJ1-5, with a weak D call TRBD1 (5 bases). Germline assignment: CDR1 MNHEY and CDR2 SVGAGI. This CDR3 has 14 residues. V lost 10 bases, J lost 1 base, and 14 bases lay in between. CDR3 protein: CATSRDASNQPQHF. CDR3 bases: TGTGCCACCTCCAGGGATGCAAGCAATCAGCCCCAGCATTTT.

This clone showed up just once. This chain joins TRBV5-1 and TRBJ2-5; D may be TRBD2 (5 bases). CDR3 length: 15 residues. Trimming removed 5 bases at V and 4 bases at J, with 18 bases between. CDR1 is SGHRS, CDR2 YFSETQ, per germline. CDR3 sequence (DNA): TGCGCCAGCAGACTTATAAAAGGAGGTGGAGAGACCCAGTACTTC. This translates into CASRLIKGGGETQYF.

This clone has only a few counts. V usage is TRBV10-3 and J usage is TRBJ1-1; 7 bases map to TRBD1. Germline CDR1 ENHRY, CDR2 SYGVKD. With V trimmed by 4 bases and J by 5 bases, 10 bases remained unmatched. This CDR3 region has 15 residues. CDR3 protein: CAISGNRDSGTEAFF. CDR3 sequence (DNA): TGTGCCATCAGTGGGAACCGGGACAGTGGGACTGAAGCTTTCTTT.

The chain links TRBV19 to TRBJ2-1; 10 positions match TRBD1. Germline-derived CDR1 and CDR2 are LNHDA and SQIVND (reference sequence). Trimming at V came to 6 bases and at J to 5 bases, leaving 10 bases not matched to a gene. The CDR3 is 16 amino acids. In DNA, the CDR3 is TGTGCCAGTAGCAAAAGGAGCGGGACAGGGGACAATGAGCAGTTCTTC. Translated: CASSKRSGTGDNEQFF.

This chain's CDR3 is CASSTHIDRTVYGYTF. The DNA of the CDR3 is TGTGCCAGTAGTACACACATAGACAGGACGGTCTATGGCTACACCTTC. V and J are TRBV19 and TRBJ1-2; TRBD1 might be the D (6 bases). The V gene's germline CDR1 is LNHDA and CDR2 SQIVND (reference sequence). The V end was cut by 4 bases, the J end by 4 bases, with 19 bases between. CDR3 length: 16 amino acids.